This TCR beta chain originates from a study of patients and donors after allogeneic stem cell transplantation. This clonotype was detected many times. This CDR3 is 16 amino acids long. Trimming cost V 3 bases and J 2 bases; bases outside gene matches: 5. In germline, CDR1 is SGHRS, CDR2 YFSETQ. Using its own MiXCR run on the RT-PCR reads, TCRdb lists one record per CDR3 protein. Among 200,000 to 250,000 distinct CDR3 sequences listed, roughly an eighth were seen once. This TCR came from a human donor who was either an allogeneic HSCT recipient or a stem cell or donor lymphocyte infusion donor (not recorded which). It is not recorded whose cells these are; they may come from a transplant donor. Sequencing was carried out using blood, either unsorted or a sorted T cell fraction (not recorded which). The chain uses TRBV5-1 and TRBJ2-1; the match to TRBD2 covers 10 bases. The CDR3 sequence is CASSSISGGAYNEQFF. Here the CDR3 DNA reads TGCGCCAGCAGCTCTATAAGCGGGGGGGCCTACAATGAGCAGTTCTTC.